These T cell receptor beta chains were read from a single sample in a study of blood T cell repertoires in COVID-19. Here immunoSEQ multiplex PCR was the method, and the copy in TCRdb shows in-frame clones only, minus some. The sample includes 70,000 or so clones, more than 70% of them seen just once. Sequenced sample: peripheral blood. The receptors stem from a human donor in a cohort sampled during active COVID-19. The CDR3 runs from the conserved cysteine through the conserved F or W. The order of the fields is clone size, J gene, D gene, V gene, CDR3 DNA, CDR3 protein. The D gene is left open where the match is weak. Clone size is shown for a subset of rows, as once, few, many or a class of expanded clone.

-,TRBJ2-7,TRBD1,TRBV27,TGTGCCAGCAGTTTATCGGGTGTGGACAGGGATCCCTACGAGCAGTACTTC,CASSLSGVDRDPYEQYF
-,TRBJ2-1,TRBD2,TRBV5-4,TGTGCCAGCAGCTTGCAGGCGGGAGGGCCTTATAATGAGCAGTTCTTC,CASSLQAGGPYNEQFF
-,TRBJ1-1,TRBD1,TRBV29-1,TGCAGCGTGCTCGACAGGGCTTCGGCTGAAGCTTTCTTT,CSVLDRASAEAFF
-,TRBJ1-4,-,TRBV7-9,TGTGCCAGCCGAGAAGAATCCAATGAAAAACTGTTTTTT,CASREESNEKLFF
-,TRBJ1-4,-,TRBV21-1,TGTGCCAGCAGCAAGCGAAATTTTCCGTTTTTT,CASSKRNFPFF
-,TRBJ2-1,TRBD2,TRBV6-6,TGTGCCAGCAGTCGCCCCGCTAGCGGGAAACCCCCAGTGCCCTACAATGAGCAGTTCTTC,CASSRPASGKPPVPYNEQFF
-,TRBJ1-3,-,TRBV10-3,TGTGCCATCAGACCAAACGGCGGTACTGGAAACACCATATATTTT,CAIRPNGGTGNTIYF
-,TRBJ2-5,-,TRBV28,TGTGCCAGCAGCTATCAGGGTAATGGAGAGACCCAGTACTTC,CASSYQGNGETQYF
-,TRBJ2-3,TRBD2,TRBV7-2,TGTGCCAGCACCAAAAATAGAGCGGGAGCTGCAGATACGCAGTATTTT,CASTKNRAGAADTQYF
-,TRBJ2-5,TRBD2,TRBV28,TGTGCCAGCACCCCGGGGGGGACCAGGGAGACCCAGTACTTC,CASTPGGTRETQYF
-,TRBJ2-7,TRBD2,TRBV9,TGTGCCAGCAGCGTAGGGCCTAGCGGGAACTACGAGCAGTACTTC,CASSVGPSGNYEQYF
-,TRBJ2-3,-,TRBV5-6,TGTGCCAGCAGCTTGGGGGCAGGGGATACGCAGTATTTT,CASSLGAGDTQYF
-,TRBJ2-7,-,TRBV27,TGTGCCAGCAGTGTTGCGGGGGCCTATTCCCGCTACGAGCAGTACTTC,CASSVAGAYSRYEQYF
-,TRBJ1-4,-,TRBV6-4,TGTGCCAGCAGTGACCCTAACAGGGAACGCGTTGAAAAACTGTTTTTT,CASSDPNRERVEKLFF
few,TRBJ2-2,TRBD2,TRBV7-9,TGTGCCAGCAGCCCGCGGGGGGGTGGACCCGGGGAGCTGTTTTTT,CASSPRGGGPGELFF